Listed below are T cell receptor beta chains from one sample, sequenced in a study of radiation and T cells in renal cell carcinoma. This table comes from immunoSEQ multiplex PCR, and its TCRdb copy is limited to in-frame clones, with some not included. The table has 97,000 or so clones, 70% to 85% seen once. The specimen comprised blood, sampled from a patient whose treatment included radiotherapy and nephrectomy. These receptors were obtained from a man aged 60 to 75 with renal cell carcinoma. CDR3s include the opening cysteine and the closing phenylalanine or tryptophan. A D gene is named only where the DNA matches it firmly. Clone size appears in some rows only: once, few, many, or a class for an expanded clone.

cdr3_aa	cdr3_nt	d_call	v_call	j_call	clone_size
CASSIDPGRSEAFF	TGTGCCAGTAGTATAGACCCGGGACGGAGTGAAGCTTTCTTT	-	TRBV19	TRBJ1-1	-
CASSFPADEQYF	TGTGCCAGCAGCTTCCCGGCGGACGAGCAGTACTTC	-	TRBV5-4	TRBJ2-7	once
CASSLDLSRWGRGGYTF	TGTGCCAGCAGCTTAGATCTGAGTAGATGGGGGCGAGGAGGCTACACCTTC	-	TRBV13	TRBJ1-2	-
CASSLQATNEKLFF	TGTGCCAGTAGTTTACAGGCAACTAATGAAAAACTGTTTTTT	-	TRBV19	TRBJ1-4	-
CASSPPGGLYTF	TGTGCCAGCAGCCCCCCCGGGGGACTCTACACCTTC	-	TRBV7-2	TRBJ1-2	-
CASSPTGGGRPYEQYF	TGTGCCAGCAGTCCGACAGGGGGTGGTAGGCCCTACGAGCAGTACTTC	TRBD1	TRBV7-9	TRBJ2-7	-
CASSDMGSMNTEAFF	TGTGCCAGCAGTGACATGGGGAGCATGAACACTGAAGCTTTCTTT	-	TRBV6-1	TRBJ1-1	-
CASSSQRGYTDTQYF	TGTGCCAGCAGCTCCCAGCGGGGGTACACAGATACGCAGTATTTT	TRBD2	TRBV7-2	TRBJ2-3	-
CASSSSVDRGTGELFF	TGCGCCAGCAGCTCTTCTGTGGACAGGGGAACCGGGGAGCTGTTTTTT	TRBD1	TRBV5-1	TRBJ2-2	-
CASSSGSGLAGGTDTQYF	TGTGCCAGCAGCTCCGGATCGGGACTAGCGGGGGGCACAGATACGCAGTATTTT	TRBD2	TRBV7-2	TRBJ2-3	-
CASSGRESDTQYF	TGTGCCAGCAGCGGGAGGGAATCAGATACGCAGTATTTT	TRBD2	TRBV28	TRBJ2-3	-
CATSRRRVTSSTDTQYF	TGTGCCACCAGCAGGAGAAGGGTCACCAGTAGCACAGATACGCAGTATTTT	-	TRBV15	TRBJ2-3	-
CASSTGGGGPSTDTQYF	TGTGCCAGCAGCACCGGCGGGGGCGGCCCTAGCACAGATACGCAGTATTTT	-	TRBV4-2	TRBJ2-3	-
CASSPGILYPGRWNTEAFF	TGTGCCAGCAGCCCTGGGATATTATATCCGGGACGCTGGAACACTGAAGCTTTCTTT	-	TRBV5-5	TRBJ1-1	-